This T cell receptor beta chain was sequenced for a study of T cell changes during pregnancy in multiple sclerosis. Clones were sequenced by immunoSEQ multiplex PCR, and TCRdb holds only the in-frame ones, with some missing. The sample contains about 40,000 clones, around nine tenths of which appear only once. The CDR3 is 15 amino acids. Germline values: CDR1 MDHEN, CDR2 SYDVKM. Trimming stripped 6 bases from V and 6 bases from J, with 18 bases between. The chain uses TRBV28 and TRBJ1-5; a possible D gene is TRBD1 (6 bases). The sample here was peripheral blood, taken before pregnancy. The source of this sequence is a female donor with multiple sclerosis, enrolled in a pregnancy study. CDR3 sequence reads: CASRAGDSTGQPQHF. The CDR3 DNA is TGTGCCAGCAGAGCAGGGGATAGCACTGGTCAGCCCCAGCATTTT.